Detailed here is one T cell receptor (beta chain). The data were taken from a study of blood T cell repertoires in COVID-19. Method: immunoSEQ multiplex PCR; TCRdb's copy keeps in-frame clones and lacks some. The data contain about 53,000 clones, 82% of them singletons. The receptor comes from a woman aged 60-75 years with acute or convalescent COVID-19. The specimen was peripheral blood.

CDR3 nucleotides: TGCGCCAGCAGCACAAGACAGGGCCACGGTGGAAACACCATATATTTT. Translating it yields CASSTRQGHGGNTIYF. The chain links TRBV5-1 to TRBJ1-3, with 7 bases that match TRBD1. Germline V lookup: CDR1 SGHRS, CDR2 YFSETQ. CDR3 length: 16 residues. J lost 3 bases, V lost 4 bases, and 10 bases had no gene match.